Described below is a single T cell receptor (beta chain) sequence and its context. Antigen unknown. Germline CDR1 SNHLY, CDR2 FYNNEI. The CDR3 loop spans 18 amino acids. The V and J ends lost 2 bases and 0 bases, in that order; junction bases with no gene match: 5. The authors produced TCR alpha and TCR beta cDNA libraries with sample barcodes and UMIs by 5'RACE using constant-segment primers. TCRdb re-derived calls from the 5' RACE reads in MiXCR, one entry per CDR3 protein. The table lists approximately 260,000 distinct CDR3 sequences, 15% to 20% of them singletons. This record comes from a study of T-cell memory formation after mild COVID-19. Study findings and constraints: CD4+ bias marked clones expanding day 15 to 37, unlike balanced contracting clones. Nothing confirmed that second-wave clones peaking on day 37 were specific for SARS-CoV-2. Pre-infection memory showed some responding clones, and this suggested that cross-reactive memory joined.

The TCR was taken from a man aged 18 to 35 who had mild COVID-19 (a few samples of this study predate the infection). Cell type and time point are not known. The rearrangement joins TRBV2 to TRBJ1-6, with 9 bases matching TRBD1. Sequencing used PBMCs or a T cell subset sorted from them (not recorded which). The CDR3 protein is CASSEPRTGVSYNSPLHF. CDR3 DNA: TGTGCCAGCAGTGAACCTCGGACAGGGGTCTCCTATAATTCACCCCTCCACTTT.